This T cell receptor (beta chain) was identified during a study of blood T cell repertoires in COVID-19 (dated by TCRdb to 2020 to 2021). Turning to the overall study: Samples covering the acute and convalescent phases of COVID-19 were provided by collaborators in the United States, Italy and Spain. HLA class I and class II types, where available, came from metadata supplied by the sample provider rather than from assay-based typing. A freely available public database, intended as a resource for researchers studying the immune response to SARS-CoV-2, is where the repertoires were released. Samples came from the ongoing ImmuneRACE study (first 160 participants) plus 1,254 subjects from 6 global collaborators. The prospective study material was composed of cDNA or gDNA derived from T cells, B-cell-depleted T cells, or PBMCs. Deeply sampled blood TCRbeta repertoires from subjects exposed to, actively infected with, or recovered from COVID-19 were included in the dataset. The sample metadata nearly always contained a de-identified subject ID, COVID-19 status, age in years and sex.

As regards this clone: The antigen it recognizes is unknown. Nothing much larger sits one base from this clone, and base qualities are not available.

The collaborating institutions used their own protocols to collect whole blood in K2EDTA tubes. For TCRbeta analysis, collaborators shipped samples in one of three forms: frozen whole blood, isolated PBMCs, or DNA extracted from either of those sample types. The CDR1 and CDR2 encoded by the germline V gene are SGHDN and FVKESK. The CDR3 sequence holds 15 residues, the cysteine and phenylalanine included. Just the 45-base CDR3 DNA is kept, in frame starting at base 1. Trimming accounts for 4 bases at V and 3 bases at J, while the number of junction bases matched to no gene is 8. The study at large found these results: How much clinical and demographic metadata was included differed by source and by participant, and the metadata was provided uncurated.

TCRbeta CDR3 regions were amplified from genomic DNA using the immunoSEQ Assay, a bias-controlled multiplex PCR. As for the authors' bioinformatics: Nucleated cell counts per sample were estimated from amplification of reference gene primers within the assay. To quantify the absolute abundance of each unique TCRbeta CDR3 rearrangement, sequence reads were collapsed and filtered. Productive Simpson clonality was computed per sample as the square root of Simpson's diversity index over productive rearrangements. TCRdb took this table from immuneACCESS and kept in-frame rearrangements with V and J called. Such tables lack part of the clones; where checked against another copy, unresolved V genes explain under half of the gap, and the rest is unexplained. V and J calls and clone size are given by that table; D and trimming were obtained from the DNA. The sample table shows some 400,000 clones, and 81% are seen once. The ten top clones hold more than 0.85% of the sample.

Recombination connected TRBV14 to TRBJ1-2, and 7 bases in between align with TRBD1. The sequence was collected from a human donor with acute or convalescent COVID-19. The donor label of this sample is uncertain. The sequenced sample consisted of peripheral blood. Here the CDR3 is given as CASSPWTGPYYGYTF. The DNA is as follows: TGTGCCAGCAGCCCATGGACAGGACCTTACTATGGCTACACCTTC.